A selection of T cell receptor beta chains follows, all from one sample in a study of blood T cell repertoires in COVID-19. Some clones are missing from TCRdb's copy, which holds only in-frame ones; the method was immunoSEQ multiplex PCR. The data show a few hundred thousand clones, 82% seen once. The sample was PBMCs or T cells enriched from blood (not recorded which). These receptors came from a man aged 40-55 years who had been exposed to COVID-19. CDR3s include the opening cysteine and the closing phenylalanine or tryptophan. A D gene is named only where the DNA matches it firmly. The size entry is marked missing in some rows and otherwise reads once, few, many or a size class.

abundance: .
d_gene: .
j_gene: TRBJ1-1
v_gene: TRBV3-1/TRBV3-2
CDR3nt: TGTGCCAGCAGCAACCGGGACATCCCTGGCACTGAAGCTTTCTTT
CDR3aa: CASSNRDIPGTEAFF

abundance: few
d_gene: .
j_gene: TRBJ2-4
v_gene: TRBV2
CDR3nt: TGTGCCAGCAGTGTAAACCAGGGGGGAAACATTCAGTACTTC
CDR3aa: CASSVNQGGNIQYF

abundance: once
d_gene: .
j_gene: TRBJ1-3
v_gene: TRBV30
CDR3nt: TGTGCCTGGAGTGTACACCCCCGGGGGGATGGACACACCATATATTTT
CDR3aa: CAWSVHPRGDGHTIYF

abundance: .
d_gene: .
j_gene: TRBJ2-7
v_gene: TRBV5-1
CDR3nt: TGCGCCAGCAGCTTCTCTTCGGGGAGGGGGAATCGGGCTTACGAGCAGTACTTC
CDR3aa: CASSFSSGRGNRAYEQYF

abundance: .
d_gene: TRBD2
j_gene: TRBJ2-7
v_gene: TRBV20-1
CDR3nt: TGCAGTGCTAGTCCGAGACTAGCGGGAGAATTACGGTGGGAGCAGTACTTC
CDR3aa: CSASPRLAGELRWEQYF

abundance: .
d_gene: .
j_gene: TRBJ2-7
v_gene: TRBV5-1
CDR3nt: TGCGCCAGCAGCTTGAGTGAGGGCCGGATATACGAGCAGTACTTC
CDR3aa: CASSLSEGRIYEQYF

abundance: .
d_gene: TRBD1
j_gene: TRBJ2-7
v_gene: TRBV11-3
CDR3nt: TGTGCCAGCAGCTTTTCGGGACAGAGCTCCTACGAGCAGTACTTC
CDR3aa: CASSFSGQSSYEQYF

abundance: .
d_gene: TRBD2
j_gene: TRBJ2-3
v_gene: TRBV11-2
CDR3nt: TGTGCCAGCAGCTTAGATCAGCTAGCGGAGCAGTATTTT
CDR3aa: CASSLDQLAEQYF

abundance: .
d_gene: .
j_gene: TRBJ1-4
v_gene: TRBV5-4
CDR3nt: TGTGCCAGCAGCTTTTACGGGTATGGTGAAAAACTGTTTTTT
CDR3aa: CASSFYGYGEKLFF

abundance: .
d_gene: .
j_gene: TRBJ2-1
v_gene: TRBV10-1
CDR3nt: TGCGCCAGCAGTGAGACCCAGGGTAGCTCCTACAATGAGCAGTTCTTC
CDR3aa: CASSETQGSSYNEQFF

abundance: .
d_gene: TRBD2
j_gene: TRBJ2-1
v_gene: TRBV2
CDR3nt: TGTGCCAGCAGTTTACCGGGACTAGCGGAAGATGAGCAGTTCTTC
CDR3aa: CASSLPGLAEDEQFF

abundance: .
d_gene: .
j_gene: TRBJ1-1
v_gene: TRBV28
CDR3nt: TGTGCCAGCAGTCCCGGGGGGGGCGAAGCTTTCTTT
CDR3aa: CASSPGGGEAFF

abundance: .
d_gene: .
j_gene: TRBJ2-7
v_gene: TRBV30
CDR3nt: TGTGCCTGGAGCGGGGGGCAGGGGAAATACGAGCAGTACTTC
CDR3aa: CAWSGGQGKYEQYF

abundance: once
d_gene: TRBD1
j_gene: TRBJ2-5
v_gene: TRBV18
CDR3nt: TGTGCCAGCTCACCACCAGTTCACAGGGGGAGGCGAGAGACCCAGTACTTC
CDR3aa: CASSPPVHRGRRETQYF

abundance: .
d_gene: .
j_gene: TRBJ2-7
v_gene: TRBV6-2/TRBV6-3
CDR3nt: TGTGCCAGCAGTTACGCCCCAGCGGGTGATCCCTACGAGCAGTACTTC
CDR3aa: CASSYAPAGDPYEQYF

abundance: .
d_gene: .
j_gene: TRBJ2-3
v_gene: TRBV18
CDR3nt: TGTGCCAGCCGATATACGGGTAGCACAGATACGCAGTATTTT
CDR3aa: CASRYTGSTDTQYF

abundance: .
d_gene: .
j_gene: TRBJ2-1
v_gene: TRBV5-1
CDR3nt: TGCGCCAGCAGCAGAGCCAGGGAGCAGTTCTTC
CDR3aa: CASSRAREQFF

abundance: .
d_gene: TRBD2
j_gene: TRBJ2-1
v_gene: TRBV5-1
CDR3nt: TGCGCCAGCAGCTTTTCGCCGGGACTAGCGGGAGGTGAGCAGTTCTTC
CDR3aa: CASSFSPGLAGGEQFF

abundance: .
d_gene: .
j_gene: TRBJ2-3
v_gene: TRBV15
CDR3nt: TGTGCCACCAGCAGACTCTTCACAGATACGCAGTATTTT
CDR3aa: CATSRLFTDTQYF

abundance: few
d_gene: .
j_gene: TRBJ2-2
v_gene: TRBV7-9
CDR3nt: TGTGCCAGCAGCTTATTAGGAGGGGCTCTACGCACCGGGGAGCTGTTTTTT
CDR3aa: CASSLLGGALRTGELFF

abundance: .
d_gene: .
j_gene: TRBJ2-1
v_gene: TRBV7-9
CDR3nt: TGTGCCAGCGAACGGGAGTTCACCTACAATGAGCAGTTCTTC
CDR3aa: CASEREFTYNEQFF

abundance: .
d_gene: .
j_gene: TRBJ2-3
v_gene: TRBV5-4
CDR3nt: TGTGCCAGCAACTTTGGGCAGGGTACGTCCCATACGCAGTATTTT
CDR3aa: CASNFGQGTSHTQYF

abundance: .
d_gene: .
j_gene: TRBJ1-5
v_gene: TRBV9
CDR3nt: TGTGCCAGCAGCGTTATCCCTAATGGAGAGCCCCAGCATTTT
CDR3aa: CASSVIPNGEPQHF

abundance: .
d_gene: TRBD2
j_gene: TRBJ2-3
v_gene: TRBV12-5
CDR3nt: TGTGCTAGTGGGGCGGGGAGGGGCGATACGCAGTATTTT
CDR3aa: CASGAGRGDTQYF

abundance: .
d_gene: TRBD1
j_gene: TRBJ1-2
v_gene: TRBV18
CDR3nt: TGTGCCAGCTCACCACTTCGGACAGGGGACTATGGCTACACCTTC
CDR3aa: CASSPLRTGDYGYTF

abundance: .
d_gene: .
j_gene: TRBJ2-1
v_gene: TRBV19
CDR3nt: TGTGCCAGTAGTATAGGAAGCGCAGGGGGGTATGAGCAGTTCTTC
CDR3aa: CASSIGSAGGYEQFF

abundance: .
d_gene: TRBD2
j_gene: TRBJ2-7
v_gene: TRBV4-2
CDR3nt: TGTGCCAGCAGCCCCGAAGGCGGGAGCTACGAGCAGTACTTC
CDR3aa: CASSPEGGSYEQYF

abundance: .
d_gene: TRBD1
j_gene: TRBJ1-4
v_gene: TRBV19
CDR3nt: TGTGCCAGTAGTGCCGACCTGACAGGGCTCCTTACAACTAATGAAAAACTGTTTTTT
CDR3aa: CASSADLTGLLTTNEKLFF